A selection of T cell receptor beta chains follows, all from one sample in a study of neurological immune-mediated disorders. TCRdb re-analysed the 5' RACE reads in MiXCR, keeping a single row per CDR3 protein. The data contain roughly 65,000 distinct CDR3 sequences, over 5% of them singletons. The sample was PBMCs. These receptors came from a human donor with multiple sclerosis. The donor label of this sample is uncertain. The CDR3 runs from the conserved cysteine through the conserved F or W. Fields, in order: D gene, clone size, J gene, V gene, CDR3 DNA, CDR3 protein. D genes are given only for firm matches. The size of a clone is reported for some rows only, either as once, few or many, or as a class for expanded clones.

TRBD2	many	TRBJ2-1	TRBV6-5	TGTGCCAGCAGTTACATCCCAGCGTCCGGGACTAGCGGCAATGAGCAGTTCTTC	CASSYIPASGTSGNEQFF
TRBD2	many	TRBJ2-3	TRBV7-2	TGTGCCAGCAGCTTAGACCGGGGAGGGGGCACAGATACGCAGTATTTT	CASSLDRGGGTDTQYF
TRBD1	many	TRBJ1-5	TRBV20-1	TGCAGTGCTAGATTACTTCCCGGGACAGGTGGTCAGCCCCAGCATTTT	CSARLLPGTGGQPQHF
.	.	TRBJ1-2	TRBV9	TGTGCCAGCAGCCCCGGGGGAACAGAGAACTATGGCTACACCTTC	CASSPGGTENYGYTF
.	many	TRBJ2-2	TRBV2	TGTGCCAGCAGTGTCTGGCTACCGAACACCGGGGAGCTGTTTTTT	CASSVWLPNTGELFF
.	many	TRBJ1-6	TRBV7-9	TGTGCCAGCAGCCTTATTTGGGATTCACCCCTCCACTTT	CASSLIWDSPLHF
TRBD1	many	TRBJ1-2	TRBV6-1	TGTGCCAGCAGCGGACAGGGGGCGCGAGGCTACACCTTC	CASSGQGARGYTF
.	many	TRBJ2-2	TRBV5-1	TGCGCCAGCCATGTGGCGACCAACACCGGGGAGCTGTTTTTT	CASHVATNTGELFF
TRBD1	few	TRBJ1-2	TRBV5-1	TGCGCCAGCAGCTTGGACAGGGGCGTGTATGGCTACACCTTC	CASSLDRGVYGYTF
TRBD2	many	TRBJ2-3	TRBV20-1	TGCAGTGCTAGAACTATAGCGGGGGGGAGCACAGATACGCAGTATTTT	CSARTIAGGSTDTQYF
TRBD1	many	TRBJ2-7	TRBV7-2	TGTGCCAGCAGCCTTATGGGACAGGGGTGGAACGAGCAGTACTTC	CASSLMGQGWNEQYF
.	many	TRBJ1-2	TRBV20-1	TGCAGTGCTGATCAGGGGCGGGGTGGCTACACCTTC	CSADQGRGGYTF
.	many	TRBJ2-7	TRBV7-2	TGTGCCAGCAGCTTAGGACTCTTATCCTACGAGCAGTACTTC	CASSLGLLSYEQYF
TRBD1	many	TRBJ2-1	TRBV4-2	TGTGCCAGCAGTCACGGGGACAGGTTCAATGAGCAGTTCTTC	CASSHGDRFNEQFF
TRBD1	many	TRBJ2-3	TRBV25-1	TGTGCCAGCAGTGACCTTGAGGGACAGGGAGGTATCCCAGATACGCAGTATTTT	CASSDLEGQGGIPDTQYF
TRBD1	many	TRBJ1-2	TRBV12-3/TRBV12-4	TGTGCCAGCACCTTTTCCACAGGGGGGTTTGGCTACACCTTC	CASTFSTGGFGYTF
.	many	TRBJ2-3	TRBV3-1	TGTGCCAGCAGCCAAGACCTAGCAGCAGATACGCAGTATTTT	CASSQDLAADTQYF
TRBD1	many	TRBJ2-3	TRBV5-1	TGCGCCAGCAGCTTGGGACAGGGTGTTAGCACAGATACGCAGTATTTT	CASSLGQGVSTDTQYF